Listed below are T cell receptor beta chains from one sample, sequenced in a study of post-analysis software for immune sequencing data. One entry per CDR3 protein, called by TCRdb with MiXCR from the PCR reads. The top ten clones hold 1.5% to 2% of a sample with approximately 570,000 distinct CDR3 sequences, roughly 47% of them seen once. Sequencing was carried out using blood. The receptors shown here come from a girl aged 10-17 years with multiple sclerosis. Each CDR3 is given with its conserved first and last residue. A D gene is named only where the DNA matches it firmly. Expanded clones are given a class, and other clones once, few, many or no size at all.

v_call	d_call	j_call	clone_size	cdr3_aa	cdr3_nt
TRBV20-1	TRBD1	TRBJ1-1	-	CSARGTGNTEAFF	TGCAGTGCTAGGGGGACAGGGAACACTGAAGCTTTCTTT
TRBV6-4	TRBD2	TRBJ2-5	-	CASSDSALAGAQQYF	TGTGCCAGCAGTGACTCGGCACTAGCGGGGGCGCAGCAGTACTTC
TRBV10-3	-	TRBJ2-1	few	CAISESAGQYNEQFF	TGTGCCATCAGTGAGTCGGCAGGGCAGTACAATGAGCAGTTCTTC
TRBV20-1	-	TRBJ2-3	-	CSALKDPNGADTQYF	TGCAGTGCTCTTAAGGACCCTAATGGGGCAGATACGCAGTATTTT
TRBV12-3/TRBV12-4	-	TRBJ1-2	few	CASRKTLNYGYTF	TGTGCCAGCAGAAAGACTCTTAACTATGGCTACACCTTC
TRBV19	TRBD1	TRBJ2-3	-	CASSSGGQAVTDTQYF	TGTGCCAGTAGTAGCGGTGGACAGGCAGTCACAGATACGCAGTATTTT
TRBV7-2	TRBD1	TRBJ1-2	-	CASSTSGTENYGYTF	TGTGCCAGCAGCACCTCCGGGACAGAAAACTACGGCTACACCTTC
TRBV5-1	TRBD1	TRBJ2-7	-	CASSPDRELGEQYF	TGCGCCAGCAGCCCGGACAGGGAATTGGGAGAGCAGTACTTC
TRBV7-3	-	TRBJ2-3	few	CASSPRGTGRTDTQYF	TGTGCCAGCAGCCCACGGGGGACCGGACGCACAGATACGCAGTATTTT
TRBV12-3/TRBV12-4	TRBD1	TRBJ1-2	-	CASTQYWAGGNYGYTF	TGTGCCAGCACCCAATATTGGGCAGGGGGCAACTATGGCTACACCTTC
TRBV12-3/TRBV12-4	-	TRBJ2-1	few	CASSLLGLRPYNEQFF	TGTGCCAGCAGCCTTTTGGGTCTTCGCCCCTACAATGAGCAGTTCTTC
TRBV3-1	-	TRBJ2-5	-	CTSSPLAFGETQYF	TGTACCAGCAGTCCTCTAGCGTTCGGAGAGACCCAGTACTTC
TRBV6-9	-	TRBJ1-1	-	CASPVGGGNTEAFF	TGTGCCAGCCCCGTGGGGGGGGGGAACACTGAAGCTTTCTTT
TRBV5-5	TRBD1	TRBJ1-2	once	CASSSGQERGYGYTF	TGTGCCAGCAGCTCGGGACAGGAGAGGGGATATGGCTACACCTTC
TRBV20-1	-	TRBJ1-5	-	CSAPTGYNQPQHF	TGCAGTGCTCCTACAGGGTACAATCAGCCCCAGCATTTT
TRBV12-3/TRBV12-4	-	TRBJ1-1	-	CASSLVTANTEAFF	TGTGCCAGCAGTTTAGTGACAGCAAACACTGAAGCTTTCTTT
TRBV7-9	-	TRBJ1-5	-	CASSLAGLTVGNQPQHF	TGTGCCAGCAGCTTAGCGGGCCTGACCGTTGGCAATCAGCCCCAGCATTTT
TRBV7-9	TRBD1	TRBJ2-7	many	CAGQGHSYEQYF	TGTGCCGGACAGGGCCACTCCTACGAGCAGTACTTC
TRBV20-1	-	TRBJ1-1	-	CSARDPRPGQNTEAFF	TGCAGTGCTAGAGATCCGAGGCCGGGACAGAACACTGAAGCTTTCTTT
TRBV7-2	TRBD2	TRBJ2-7	-	CASSPRLAGAYEQYF	TGTGCCAGCAGCCCCCGACTAGCGGGAGCCTACGAGCAGTACTTC
TRBV12-3/TRBV12-4	-	TRBJ2-3	few	CASSRGTTDTQYF	TGTGCCAGCAGCCGTGGGACCACAGATACGCAGTATTTT
TRBV6-2/TRBV6-3	-	TRBJ2-1	-	CASSYPMSGYNEQFF	TGTGCCAGCAGTTACCCGATGAGCGGCTACAATGAGCAGTTCTTC
TRBV7-2	TRBD1	TRBJ2-1	few	CASSLAGGDRDATPYNEQFF	TGTGCCAGCAGCTTAGCGGGGGGGGACAGGGATGCTACACCCTACAATGAGCAGTTCTTC
TRBV6-5	TRBD1	TRBJ2-7	-	CASRTGGQGRFEQYF	TGTGCCAGCAGGACTGGGGGACAGGGTCGATTCGAGCAGTACTTC
TRBV30	-	TRBJ2-1	-	CAWSVGDTYNEQFF	TGTGCCTGGAGTGTAGGGGACACCTACAATGAGCAGTTCTTC
TRBV6-6	TRBD1	TRBJ2-7	few	CASLLWTGDSYEQYF	TGTGCCAGCCTCCTTTGGACAGGGGATTCCTACGAGCAGTACTTC
TRBV27	-	TRBJ2-3	-	CASTGLKSSTDTQYF	TGTGCCAGCACTGGACTGAAATCTAGCACAGATACGCAGTATTTT
TRBV20-1	TRBD2	TRBJ2-5	-	CSARDILAGGRETQYF	TGCAGTGCTAGAGACATACTAGCGGGGGGGCGCGAGACCCAGTACTTC
TRBV29-1	-	TRBJ2-3	-	CSVTPGSFEDTQYF	TGCAGCGTCACCCCGGGGTCTTTCGAGGATACGCAGTATTTT
TRBV6-5	-	TRBJ1-6	-	CASSYLGTLHF	TGTGCCAGCAGTTATTTAGGGACCCTCCACTTT
TRBV20-1	TRBD2	TRBJ2-1	-	CSARTTSGRGYEQFF	TGCAGTGCTAGAACGACTAGCGGGAGAGGTTATGAGCAGTTCTTC
TRBV29-1	TRBD1	TRBJ2-7	medium-sized	CSAITDRSIIYEQYF	TGCAGCGCTATCACGGACAGGAGCATAATCTACGAGCAGTACTTC
TRBV2	-	TRBJ1-2	few	CASSEAIGDGYTF	TGTGCCAGCAGTGAAGCGATAGGGGATGGCTACACCTTC